Included here is one TCR beta chain sequence, with context. The sample originates from a study of T cell changes during pregnancy in multiple sclerosis. The CDR3 is 16 residues long. CDR1 is SGDLS and CDR2 is YYNGEE in the germline V gene. Trimming pared 0 bases from V and 4 bases from J, leaving 15 bases between. Profiled with immunoSEQ multiplex PCR; TCRdb holds only in-frame clones, not every one. The sample consists of some 83,000 clones, about 91% of them appearing once. The chain is built from TRBV9 and TRBJ2-3; unclear D gene. The material was PBMCs, obtained in the first trimester of pregnancy. The clonotype comes from a female donor in good health, serving as a control in a pregnancy study. Some clones in this sample may be carry-over from other donors' samples. CDR3 protein: CASSVAARSNSDTQYF. The CDR3 coding sequence is TGTGCCAGCAGCGTAGCGGCTAGATCTAATTCAGATACGCAGTATTTT. Drawing the rest from reference TRBV9 and TRBJ2-3, the complete variable domain is DSGVTQTPKHLITATGQRVTLRCSPRSGDLSVYWYQQSLDQGLQFLIQYYNGEERAKGNILERFSAQQFPDLHSELNLSSLELGDSALYFCASSVAARSNSDTQYFGPGTRLTVL.